Listed here is a single T cell receptor beta chain. This CDR3 is built from 15 residues. J gave up 2 bases and V 8 bases, and 11 bases lay outside the gene matches. Germline V gene data show CDR1 as SEHNR and CDR2 as FQNEAQ (reference sequence). Sequenced by immunoSEQ multiplex PCR; TCRdb stores in-frame clones only, minus some. The sample records 85,000 to 100,000 clones, approximately 92% being singletons. These data originate in a study of T cell changes during pregnancy in multiple sclerosis. The rearrangement joins TRBV7-9 to TRBJ1-1; 7 positions match TRBD1. This material consisted of peripheral blood, taken in the first trimester of pregnancy. This receptor was taken from a female donor with multiple sclerosis, enrolled in a pregnancy study. CDR3 amino acids: CASLLLTGPNTEAFF. CDR3 DNA: TGTGCCAGCCTTCTCCTGACAGGGCCCAACACTGAAGCTTTCTTT. Complete variable domain (other parts from reference TRBV7-9 and TRBJ1-1): DTGVSQNPRHKITKRGQNVTFRCDPISEHNRLYWYRQTLGQGPEFLTYFQNEAQLEKSRLLSDRFSAERPKGSFSTLEIQRTEQGDSAMYLCASLLLTGPNTEAFFGQGTRLTVV.